This record concerns one T cell receptor (beta chain) sequence. Its antigen is not identified. The data stem from a study of shared clonotypes between healthy human individuals. Repertoires were generated with immunoSEQ multiplex PCR, while TCRdb's copy carries only in-frame clones and drops some. Here the sample spans some 1,600,000 clones, 95% to 99% being singletons. Whole-study findings and limits: The study generally estimated greater richness for naive than memory subsets.

CDR3 length: 16 residues. Germline assignment: CDR1 MNHEY and CDR2 SMNVEV (reference sequence). V was trimmed by 4 bases and J by 1 base, leaving 14 bases between them. Material for sequencing was naive CD4+ T cells sorted from blood. Subset described: CD45RA+ positively selected. The origin of this receptor is a young man in good health. The rearrangement joins TRBV27 to TRBJ2-4, with a possible D match to TRBD2 (7 bases). The chain's CDR3 is CASSSRGGGAKNIQYF. CDR3 sequence (DNA): TGTGCCAGCAGTTCTAGGGGCGGGGGCGCCAAAAACATTCAGTACTTC.